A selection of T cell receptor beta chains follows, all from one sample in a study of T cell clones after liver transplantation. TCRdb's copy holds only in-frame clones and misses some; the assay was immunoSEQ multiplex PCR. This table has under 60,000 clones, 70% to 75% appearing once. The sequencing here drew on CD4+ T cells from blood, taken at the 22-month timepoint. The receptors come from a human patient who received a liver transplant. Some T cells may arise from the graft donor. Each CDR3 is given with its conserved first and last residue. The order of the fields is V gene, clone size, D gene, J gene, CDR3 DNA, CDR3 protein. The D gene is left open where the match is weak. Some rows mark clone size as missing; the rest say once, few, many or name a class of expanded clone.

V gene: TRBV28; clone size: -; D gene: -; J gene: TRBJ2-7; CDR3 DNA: TGTGCCAGCAGTTTACAGAGTATAACCTACGAGCAGTACTTC; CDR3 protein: CASSLQSITYEQYF
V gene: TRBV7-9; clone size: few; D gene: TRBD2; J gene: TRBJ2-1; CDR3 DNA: TGTGCCAGCAGCTTCCCCGTTAGACTAGCGGGGAATCGCAATGAGCAGTTCTTC; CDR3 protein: CASSFPVRLAGNRNEQFF
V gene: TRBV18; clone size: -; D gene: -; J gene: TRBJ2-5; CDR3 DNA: TGTGCCAGCTCACCACAGGAGGGGATCGAGACCCAGTACTTC; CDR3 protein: CASSPQEGIETQYF
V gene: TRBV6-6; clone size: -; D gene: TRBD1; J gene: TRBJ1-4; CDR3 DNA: TGTGCCAGCATATTCGGGACAGGCAATGAAAAACTGTTTTTT; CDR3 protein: CASIFGTGNEKLFF
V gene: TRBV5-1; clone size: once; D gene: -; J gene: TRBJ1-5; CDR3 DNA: TGCGCCAGCAGCTTGGACGGACTCAATCAGCCCCAGCATTTT; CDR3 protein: CASSLDGLNQPQHF
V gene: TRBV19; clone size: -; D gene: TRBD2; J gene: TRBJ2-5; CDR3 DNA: TGTGCCAGTAGACCCGGACTAGCGGGACAAGAGACCCAGTACTTC; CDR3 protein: CASRPGLAGQETQYF
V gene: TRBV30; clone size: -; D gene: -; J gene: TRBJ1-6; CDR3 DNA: TGTGCCTGGAGTGTACAGGTTCCCGATTCACCCCTCCACTTT; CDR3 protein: CAWSVQVPDSPLHF
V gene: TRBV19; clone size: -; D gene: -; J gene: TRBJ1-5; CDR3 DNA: TGTGCCACTGGGGGGAGAAGTCAGCCCCAGCATTTT; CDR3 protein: CATGGRSQPQHF
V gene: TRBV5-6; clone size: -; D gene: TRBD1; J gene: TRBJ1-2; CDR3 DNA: TGTGCCAGCAGCTTCTGGGACAGGGCAGGGTATGGCTACACCTTC; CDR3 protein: CASSFWDRAGYGYTF
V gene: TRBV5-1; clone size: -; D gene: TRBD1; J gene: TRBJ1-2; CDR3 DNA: TGTGCCAGCACCTTTTGGACAGGGAATTACTATGGCTACACCTTC; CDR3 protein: CASTFWTGNYYGYTF
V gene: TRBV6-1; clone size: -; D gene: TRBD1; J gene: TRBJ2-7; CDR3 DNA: TGTGCCTGCCTCCTACGACAGGGCTACGAGCAGTACTTC; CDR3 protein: CACLLRQGYEQYF
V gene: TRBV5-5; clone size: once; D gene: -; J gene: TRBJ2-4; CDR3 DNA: TGTGCCAGCAGTATAAACAGGGAAAACATTCAGTACTTC; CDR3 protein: CASSINRENIQYF
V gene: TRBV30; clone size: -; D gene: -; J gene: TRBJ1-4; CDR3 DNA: TGTGCCTGGAACTCTCGGAGTGAAAAACTGTTTTTT; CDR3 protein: CAWNSRSEKLFF
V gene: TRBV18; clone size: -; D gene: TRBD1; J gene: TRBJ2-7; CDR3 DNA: TGTGCCAGCTCACCGGACAGGGGACTTGACGAGCAGTACTTC; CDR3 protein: CASSPDRGLDEQYF
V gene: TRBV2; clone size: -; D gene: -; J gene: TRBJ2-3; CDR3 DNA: TGTGCCAGCAGTGGTTTGGGGGGGCTCACAGATACGCAGTATTTT; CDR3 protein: CASSGLGGLTDTQYF
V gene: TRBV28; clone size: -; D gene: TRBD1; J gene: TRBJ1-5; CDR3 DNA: TGTGCCAGCGCAGGGGGCGTATCGGAACAGCCCCAGCATTTT; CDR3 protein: CASAGGVSEQPQHF
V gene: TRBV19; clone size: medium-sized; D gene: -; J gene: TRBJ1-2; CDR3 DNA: TGTGCCAGTAACCCTCAAGGGACATCCGCTTATGGCTACACCTTC; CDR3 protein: CASNPQGTSAYGYTF
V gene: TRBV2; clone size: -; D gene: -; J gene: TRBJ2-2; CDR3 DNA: TGTGCCAGCAGTCCCTGGAGGTCGGTGGCCGGGGAGCTGTTTTTT; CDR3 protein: CASSPWRSVAGELFF
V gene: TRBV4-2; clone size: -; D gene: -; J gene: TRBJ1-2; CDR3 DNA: TGTGCCAGCAGCCAAGATAGGGGCGGCGGCTATGGCTACACCTTC; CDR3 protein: CASSQDRGGGYGYTF
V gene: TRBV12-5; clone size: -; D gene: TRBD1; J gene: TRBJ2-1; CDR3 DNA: TGTGCTAGTGGTTTGGGACAGGGGCTGGACAATGAGCAGTTCTTC; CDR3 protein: CASGLGQGLDNEQFF
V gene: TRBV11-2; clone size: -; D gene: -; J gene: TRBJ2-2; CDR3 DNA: TGTGCCAGCAGCTTAGGTACGGGAAACACCGGGGAGCTGTTTTTT; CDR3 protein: CASSLGTGNTGELFF
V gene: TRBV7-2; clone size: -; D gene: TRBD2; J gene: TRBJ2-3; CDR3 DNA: TGTGCCAGCAGCTTAGGAACTAGCGGGCTTGGGGCAGCAGATACGCAGTATTTT; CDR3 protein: CASSLGTSGLGAADTQYF
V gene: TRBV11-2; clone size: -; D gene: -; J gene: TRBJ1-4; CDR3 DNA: TGTGCCAGCAGCTTAGATTTAGATGAAAAACTGTTTTTT; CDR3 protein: CASSLDLDEKLFF
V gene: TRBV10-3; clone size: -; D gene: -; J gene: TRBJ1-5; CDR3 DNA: TGTGCCATCAGTGAGTCGCGGGGGTCCGGTCCTAGCAATCAGCCCCAGCATTTT; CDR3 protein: CAISESRGSGPSNQPQHF
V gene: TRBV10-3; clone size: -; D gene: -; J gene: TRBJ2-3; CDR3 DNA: TGTGCCATCAGTGACGGGGGGCCGACAGATACGCAGTATTTT; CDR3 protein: CAISDGGPTDTQYF
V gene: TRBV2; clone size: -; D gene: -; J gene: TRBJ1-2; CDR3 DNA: TGTGCCAGCAGGGTAGGGGCGAACTATGGCTACACCTTC; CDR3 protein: CASRVGANYGYTF
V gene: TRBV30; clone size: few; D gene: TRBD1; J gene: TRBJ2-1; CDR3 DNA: TGTGCCTGGAGGGGGCGACAGGGTCCGTTCTTC; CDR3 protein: CAWRGRQGPFF
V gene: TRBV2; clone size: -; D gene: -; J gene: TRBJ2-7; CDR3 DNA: TGTGCCAGCAGTGTTCAGGGAACCTACGAGCAGTACTTC; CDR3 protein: CASSVQGTYEQYF
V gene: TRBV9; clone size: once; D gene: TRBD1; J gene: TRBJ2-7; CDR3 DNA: TGTGCCAGCAGCGTAGAGGGGGCAGTTTCCTACGAGCAGTACTTC; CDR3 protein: CASSVEGAVSYEQYF
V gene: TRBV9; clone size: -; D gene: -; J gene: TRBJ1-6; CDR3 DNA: TGTGCCAGCAGCGTAAGTTCGGGCGGACCTAATTCACCCCTCCACTTT; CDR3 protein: CASSVSSGGPNSPLHF
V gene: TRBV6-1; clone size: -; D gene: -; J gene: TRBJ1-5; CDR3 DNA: TGTGCCAGCAGTGAAGCGAAGGGGGTGCGGAATCAGCCCCAGCATTTT; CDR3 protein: CASSEAKGVRNQPQHF
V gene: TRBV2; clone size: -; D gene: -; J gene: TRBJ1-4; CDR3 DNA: TGTGCCAGCAGCGGAAGGGGGTATGAAAAACTGTTTTTT; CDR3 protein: CASSGRGYEKLFF
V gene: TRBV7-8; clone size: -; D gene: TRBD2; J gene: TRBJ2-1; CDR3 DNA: TGTGCCAGCAGCTTAGACGGACTAGCGCACGGCTCCTACAATGAGCAGTTCTTC; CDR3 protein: CASSLDGLAHGSYNEQFF
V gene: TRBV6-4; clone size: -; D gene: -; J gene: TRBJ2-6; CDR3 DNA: TGTGCCAGCAGTGAATTCGAGTCCGGGGCCAACGTCCTGACTTTC; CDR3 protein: CASSEFESGANVLTF
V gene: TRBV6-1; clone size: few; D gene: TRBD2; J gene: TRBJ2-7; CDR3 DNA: TGTGCCAGCAGTCGGACTAGCGGGGGCTACGAGCAGTACTTC; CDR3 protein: CASSRTSGGYEQYF
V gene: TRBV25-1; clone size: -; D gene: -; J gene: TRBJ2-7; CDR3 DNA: TGTGCCAGCAGTGACATGGGGGCCCTCGGGGAGCAGTACTTC; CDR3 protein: CASSDMGALGEQYF
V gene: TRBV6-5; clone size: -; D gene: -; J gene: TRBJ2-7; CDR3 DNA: TGTGCCAGCAGTTACAGGACGGACTACGAGCAGTACTTC; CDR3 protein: CASSYRTDYEQYF
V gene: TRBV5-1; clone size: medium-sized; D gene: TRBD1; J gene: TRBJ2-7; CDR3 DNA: TGCGCCAGCTGGGACAGGGGAGGCGAGCAGTACTTC; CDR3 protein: CASWDRGGEQYF
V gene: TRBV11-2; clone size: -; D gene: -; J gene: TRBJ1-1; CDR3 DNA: TGTGCCAGCAGCCGGGGCCTGAACACTGAAGCTTTCTTT; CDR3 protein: CASSRGLNTEAFF
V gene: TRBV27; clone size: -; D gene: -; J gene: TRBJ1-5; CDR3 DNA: TGTGCCAGCAGTCTATCACAGGGACGTCAGCCCCAGCATTTT; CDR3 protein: CASSLSQGRQPQHF
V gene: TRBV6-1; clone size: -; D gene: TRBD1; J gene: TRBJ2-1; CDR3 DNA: TGTGCCAGCAGTGCCAGACAGGGGGCTGTTGATGAGCAGTTCTTC; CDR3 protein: CASSARQGAVDEQFF
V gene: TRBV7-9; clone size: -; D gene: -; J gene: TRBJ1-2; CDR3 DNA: TGTGCCAGCAGCCATCTTCGGACCGCATCTACCTATGGCTACACCTTC; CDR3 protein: CASSHLRTASTYGYTF
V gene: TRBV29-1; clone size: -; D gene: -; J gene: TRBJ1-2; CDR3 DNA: TGCAGCGTTGAAGAAGGATTAGGCAGGGAAAGTAATGGCTACACCTTC; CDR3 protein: CSVEEGLGRESNGYTF
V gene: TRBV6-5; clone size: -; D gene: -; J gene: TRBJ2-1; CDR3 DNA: TGTGCCAGCAGTGGCCGGACGGTTAATGAGCAGTTCTTC; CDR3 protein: CASSGRTVNEQFF
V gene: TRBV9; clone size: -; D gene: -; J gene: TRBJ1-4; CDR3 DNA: TGTGCCAGCAGCGGTAGGGGTGCAACTAATGAAAAACTGTTTTTT; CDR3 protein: CASSGRGATNEKLFF
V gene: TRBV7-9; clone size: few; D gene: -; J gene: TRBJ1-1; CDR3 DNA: TGTGCGAGCGGGGGGCGTGCACCTGAAGCTTTCTTT; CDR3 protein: CASGGRAPEAFF
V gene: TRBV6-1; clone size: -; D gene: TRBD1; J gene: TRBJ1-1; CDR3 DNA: TGTGCCAGCAGACAGGGGGCAAACACTGAAGCTTTCTTT; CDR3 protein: CASRQGANTEAFF